This TCR beta chain was obtained from a study of T cells expressing NK-cell markers. The authors generated TCR beta cDNA through 5'RACE template switching with UMIs. TCRdb reanalyzed the 5' RACE reads and collapses them to one entry per CDR3 protein, without DNA. The sample has about 460,000 distinct CDR3 sequences. The CDR3 is made up of 14 amino acids. CDR1 and CDR2 (germline): DFQATT, SNEGSKA (reference sequence). The chain uses TRBV20-1 and TRBJ2-7; TCRdb designates TRBD2, a call that cannot be tested without DNA. This sequence originates from a woman in her forties or fifties in good health. Sequenced sample: blood T cells: a sorted CD56 or NKG2C T cell subset, CD4+ or CD8+ T cells, or bulk PBMC T cells (not recorded which). This CDR3 reads CSARGLAGPYEQYF.